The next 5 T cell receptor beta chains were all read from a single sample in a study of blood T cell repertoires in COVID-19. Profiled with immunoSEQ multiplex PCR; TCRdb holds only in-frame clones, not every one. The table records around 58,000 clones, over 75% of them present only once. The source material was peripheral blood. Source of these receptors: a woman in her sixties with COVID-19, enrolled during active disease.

The CDR3 sequence: CATSDGQGGEQFF. DNA of the CDR3: TGTGCCACCAGTGATGGGCAGGGAGGCGAGCAGTTCTTC. J is TRBJ2-1 and V is TRBV24-1, with D possibly TRBD2 on 6 matching bases. Germline CDR1 KGHDR, CDR2 SFDVKD. V shed 3 bases and J shed 10 bases, with 12 bases lying between them. CDR3 length equals 13 residues.

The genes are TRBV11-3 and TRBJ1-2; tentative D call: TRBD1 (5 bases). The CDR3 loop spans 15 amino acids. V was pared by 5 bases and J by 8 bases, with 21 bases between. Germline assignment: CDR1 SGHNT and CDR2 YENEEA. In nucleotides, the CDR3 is TGTGCCAGCAGCCGCCTCGGGCAGGGCAATCCGGGCTACACCTTC. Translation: CASSRLGQGNPGYTF.

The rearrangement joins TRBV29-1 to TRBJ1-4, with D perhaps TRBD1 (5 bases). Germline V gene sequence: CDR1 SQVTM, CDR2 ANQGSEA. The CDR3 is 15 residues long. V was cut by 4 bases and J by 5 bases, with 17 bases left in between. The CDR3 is CSVAPTGGGNEKLFF. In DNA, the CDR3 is TGCAGCGTTGCGCCCACCGGGGGAGGGAATGAAAAACTGTTTTTT. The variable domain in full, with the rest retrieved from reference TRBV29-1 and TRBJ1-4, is SAVISQKPSRDICQRGTSLTIQCQVDSQVTMMFWYRQQPGQSLTLIATANQGSEATYESGFVIDKFPISRPNLTFSTLTVSNMSPEDSSIYLCSVAPTGGGNEKLFFGSGTQLSVL.

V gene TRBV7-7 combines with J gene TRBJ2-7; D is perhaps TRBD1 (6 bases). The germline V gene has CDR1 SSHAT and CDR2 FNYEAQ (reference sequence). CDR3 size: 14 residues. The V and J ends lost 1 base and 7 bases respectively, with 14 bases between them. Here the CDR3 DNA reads TGTGCCAGCAGCTTAGGGGGGCCCGAGGGGGAGCAGTACTTC. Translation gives CASSLGGPEGEQYF.

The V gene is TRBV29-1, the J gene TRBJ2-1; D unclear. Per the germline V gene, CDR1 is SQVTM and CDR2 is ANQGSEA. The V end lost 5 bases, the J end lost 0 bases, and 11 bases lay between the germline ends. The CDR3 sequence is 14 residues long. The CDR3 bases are TGCAGCGTTCTCTTGGCTAGCTCCTACAATGAGCAGTTCTTC. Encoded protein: CSVLLASSYNEQFF.